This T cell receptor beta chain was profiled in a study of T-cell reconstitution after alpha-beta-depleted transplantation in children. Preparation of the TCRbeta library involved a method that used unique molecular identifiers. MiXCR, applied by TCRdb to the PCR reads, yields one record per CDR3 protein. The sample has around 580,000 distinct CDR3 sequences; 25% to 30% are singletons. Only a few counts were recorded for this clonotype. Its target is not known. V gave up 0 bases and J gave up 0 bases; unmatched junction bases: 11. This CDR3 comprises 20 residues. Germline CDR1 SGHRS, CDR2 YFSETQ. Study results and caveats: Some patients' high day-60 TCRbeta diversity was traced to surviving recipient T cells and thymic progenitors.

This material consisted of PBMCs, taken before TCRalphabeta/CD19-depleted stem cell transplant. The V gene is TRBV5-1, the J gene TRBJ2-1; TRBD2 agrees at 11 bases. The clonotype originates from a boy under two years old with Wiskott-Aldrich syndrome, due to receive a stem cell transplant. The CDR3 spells CASSLAFSGRVGSSYNEQFF. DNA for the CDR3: TGCGCCAGCAGCTTGGCGTTTAGCGGGAGGGTGGGCAGCTCCTACAATGAGCAGTTCTTC.